The source of this TCR beta chain is a study of somatic mutations in cytotoxic T cells in rheumatoid arthritis. Turning to the study itself: No treatment had yet been given when patient blood (roughly 31 ml EDTA) was drawn, right after diagnosis. Flow sorting at nearly 100% purity was applied to some V beta antibody-stained T-cell populations, which included V beta1+ cells sequenced for TCRB.

Whole-study findings and limits: No age-related increase in CD8+ clonality was seen in healthy controls, but one was seen in rheumatoid arthritis patients.

Note on this clone: The antigen is not known.

Sequenced by immunoSEQ multiplex PCR; TCRdb stores in-frame clones only, minus some. The sample records fewer than 40,000 clones, 80% to 85% being singletons. Trimming took 5 bases from V and 6 from J; bases not matched to a gene: 10. The germline V gene has CDR1 MNHEY and CDR2 SMNVEV (reference sequence). CDR3 length: 16 residues. The sequence came from an adult with rheumatoid arthritis. The J gene is TRBJ2-2, the V gene TRBV27, with 9 bases that match TRBD2. Sample: CD8+ T cells sorted from blood. Here the CDR3 reads CASSPLAGVLAGELFF. The CDR3 DNA reads as TGTGCCAGCAGTCCTTTAGCGGGAGTCTTGGCCGGGGAGCTGTTTTTT.